This T cell receptor (beta chain) was captured by sequencing in a study of shared clonotypes between healthy human individuals. Study as a whole: The cohort comprised a couple of women and three men. Their ages spanned 18 to 49 years. Findings and limits, study-wide: The expectation was that sequencing depth would affect clonotype sharing among donors. Generation probabilities of non-shared clonotypes were lower (relative to those shared by all four donors).

Positively selected for CCR7, the CD45RO-negative cells used as naive CD8 cells excluded terminally differentiated effector memory CD45RA+ cells. As regards this clone: What it recognizes is unknown.

TCRdb's copy holds only in-frame clones and misses some; the assay was immunoSEQ multiplex PCR. The repertoire includes some 2.1 million clones, less than 95% of them detected once, and 0.9% to 1.4% sits in the top ten. With 3 bases removed from V and 9 bases from J, the gap between germline ends came to 15 bases. This CDR3 comprises 14 residues. CDR1 MGHDK and CDR2 SYGVNS come from the germline V gene. The receptor comes from a man aged 18 to 30 in good health. The J gene is TRBJ2-1, the V gene TRBV25-1; D call uncertain. The sample consisted of naive CD8+ T cells sorted from blood. The CDR3: CASSDLVEHGEQFF. For the CDR3, the DNA is TGTGCCAGCAGTGACCTTGTGGAACACGGTGAGCAGTTCTTC.